This record covers a single T cell receptor (beta chain). Antigen: not known. Using RNA template, CDR3s of TCR alpha and beta were amplified with iRepertoire arm-PCR. TCRdb called the multiplex PCR reads again in MiXCR, with one record for every CDR3 protein. The data hold around 350,000 distinct CDR3 sequences, with roughly 41% observed a single time. This specimen belongs to a study of glioma-infiltrating T cells. For the study at large: WHO grade II oligodendrogliomas or astrocytomas, plus non-recurrent WHO grade IV glioblastomas, were sampled. Target coverage was about 4- to 10-fold for roughly one million blood T cells.

Study-level results: Only very few CDR3 sequences appeared in both tissue and blood. Tissue-blood divergence was below expectation in non-neoplastic patients, above in gliomas.

The V and J ends lost 6 bases and 2 bases respectively, with 11 bases between them. The CDR3 extends over 13 amino acids. The V gene's germline CDR1 is MDHEN and CDR2 SYDVKM. This receptor was identified in a human donor with low-grade glioma or glioblastoma, undergoing nonglioma brain surgery, or in good health (not recorded which). The chain couples TRBV28 to TRBJ2-7; D is unresolved. The specimen sequenced was glioma tissue, nonneoplastic brain tissue, or PBMCs (not recorded which). Here the CDR3 reads CASRPVQTYEQYF. Written as DNA, the CDR3 is TGTGCCAGCAGGCCTGTACAGACCTACGAGCAGTACTTC.